This is a list of T cell receptor beta chains from one sample in a study of cytomegalovirus exposure and HLA in healthy donors. Some clones are missing from TCRdb's copy, which holds only in-frame ones; the method was immunoSEQ multiplex PCR. The table has some 69,000 clones, about 96% seen once; the top ten hold around 2.5%. Sequences were obtained from PBMCs. The source is a young man in good health and CMV-seronegative. Both conserved end residues are trimmed from each CDR3. The order of the fields is J gene, V gene, CDR3 length, CDR3 protein.

j_call: TRBJ2-7
v_call: TRBV5-1
cdr3_length: 12
cdr3_aa: ASSLLAEGYEQY

j_call: TRBJ2-2
v_call: TRBV10-3
cdr3_length: 12
cdr3_aa: AAQTGQNTGELF

j_call: TRBJ2-7
v_call: TRBV11-2
cdr3_length: 15
cdr3_aa: ASTLPLVASPLYEQY

j_call: TRBJ2-5
v_call: TRBV5-4
cdr3_length: 11
cdr3_aa: ASSLPEQETQY

j_call: TRBJ2-2
v_call: TRBV5-1
cdr3_length: 10
cdr3_aa: ASSLIDRELF

j_call: TRBJ1-1
v_call: TRBV10-3
cdr3_length: 11
cdr3_aa: ASRDMENTEAF

j_call: TRBJ2-3
v_call: TRBV5-1
cdr3_length: 14
cdr3_aa: ASSLEAGGGTDTQY

j_call: TRBJ2-3
v_call: TRBV7-9
cdr3_length: 14
cdr3_aa: ASRPTGTVSTDTQY

j_call: TRBJ2-1
v_call: TRBV11-3
cdr3_length: 12
cdr3_aa: ASSPQGQTNEQF

j_call: TRBJ1-4
v_call: TRBV28
cdr3_length: 11
cdr3_aa: ASSRGTARKLF

j_call: TRBJ1-3
v_call: TRBV5-4
cdr3_length: 11
cdr3_aa: ASSSGSGNTIY

j_call: TRBJ2-1
v_call: TRBV7-6
cdr3_length: 12
cdr3_aa: ASSLGLERYEQF

j_call: TRBJ2-7
v_call: TRBV4-1
cdr3_length: 13
cdr3_aa: ASSQVFMESYEQY

j_call: TRBJ1-6
v_call: TRBV27
cdr3_length: 13
cdr3_aa: ASSLRATGSSPLH

j_call: TRBJ2-1
v_call: TRBV25-1
cdr3_length: 8
cdr3_aa: ASGDLEQF

j_call: TRBJ2-3
v_call: TRBV29-1
cdr3_length: 12
cdr3_aa: SVGRSGYTDTQY

j_call: TRBJ2-3
v_call: TRBV11-3
cdr3_length: 11
cdr3_aa: ASSLGLVDTQY

j_call: TRBJ2-5
v_call: TRBV2
cdr3_length: 10
cdr3_aa: ASRDRGETQY

j_call: TRBJ2-1
v_call: TRBV9
cdr3_length: 13
cdr3_aa: ASSVRSNPYNEQF

j_call: TRBJ1-4
v_call: TRBV5-4
cdr3_length: 13
cdr3_aa: ASSLSAGLGEKLF

j_call: TRBJ2-1
v_call: TRBV25-1
cdr3_length: 13
cdr3_aa: ASSSSGTEYNEQF

j_call: TRBJ1-2
v_call: TRBV6-1
cdr3_length: 12
cdr3_aa: ASSGTGNPYGYT

j_call: TRBJ1-1
v_call: TRBV7-8
cdr3_length: 11
cdr3_aa: ASSSDQGTEAF

j_call: TRBJ2-5
v_call: TRBV28
cdr3_length: 12
cdr3_aa: ASSGGGGRETQY

j_call: TRBJ2-1
v_call: TRBV28
cdr3_length: 15
cdr3_aa: ASSSPTGTGIFREQF

j_call: TRBJ2-5
v_call: TRBV28
cdr3_length: 11
cdr3_aa: ASTSGAQETQY

j_call: TRBJ1-4
v_call: TRBV6-5
cdr3_length: 12
cdr3_aa: ASSYSDNNEKLF

j_call: TRBJ1-1
v_call: TRBV7-9
cdr3_length: 13
cdr3_aa: ASSSRDSTNTEAF